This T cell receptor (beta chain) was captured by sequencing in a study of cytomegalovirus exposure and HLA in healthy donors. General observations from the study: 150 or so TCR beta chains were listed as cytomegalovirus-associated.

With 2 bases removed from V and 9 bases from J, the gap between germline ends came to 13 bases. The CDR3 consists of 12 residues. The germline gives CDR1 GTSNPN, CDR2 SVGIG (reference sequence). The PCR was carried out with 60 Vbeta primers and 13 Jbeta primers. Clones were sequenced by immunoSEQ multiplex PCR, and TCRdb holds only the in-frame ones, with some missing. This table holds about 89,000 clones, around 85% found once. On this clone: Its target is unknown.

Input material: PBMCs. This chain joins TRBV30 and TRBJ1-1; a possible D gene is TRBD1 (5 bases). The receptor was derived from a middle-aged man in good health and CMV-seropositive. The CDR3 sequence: CAWSNRQGQAFF. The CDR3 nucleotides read TGTGCCTGGAGTAACCGGCAGGGCCAAGCTTTCTTT. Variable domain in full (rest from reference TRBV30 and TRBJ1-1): SQTIHQWPATLVQPVGSPLSLECTVEGTSNPNLYWYRQAAGRGLQLLFYSVGIGQISSEVPQNLSASRPQDRQFILSSKKLLLSDSGFYLCAWSNRQGQAFFGQGTRLTVV.